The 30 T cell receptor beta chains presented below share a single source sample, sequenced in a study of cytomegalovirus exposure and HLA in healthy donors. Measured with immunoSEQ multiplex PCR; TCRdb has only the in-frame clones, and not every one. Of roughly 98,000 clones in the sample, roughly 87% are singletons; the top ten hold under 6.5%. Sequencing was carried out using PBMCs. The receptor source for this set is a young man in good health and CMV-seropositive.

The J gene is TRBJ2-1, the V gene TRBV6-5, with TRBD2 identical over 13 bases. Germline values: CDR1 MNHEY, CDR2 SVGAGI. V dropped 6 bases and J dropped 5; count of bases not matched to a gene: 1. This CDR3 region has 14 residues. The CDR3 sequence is CASSGLAGDNEQFF. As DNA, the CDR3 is TGTGCCAGCAGCGGACTAGCGGGAGACAATGAGCAGTTCTTC.

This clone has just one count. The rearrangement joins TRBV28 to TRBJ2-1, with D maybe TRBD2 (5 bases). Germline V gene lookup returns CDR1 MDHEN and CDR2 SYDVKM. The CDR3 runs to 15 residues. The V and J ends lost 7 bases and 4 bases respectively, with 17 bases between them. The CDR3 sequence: CASISPGVLYNEQFF. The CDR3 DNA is TGTGCCAGCATATCTCCCGGGGTATTGTACAATGAGCAGTTCTTC.

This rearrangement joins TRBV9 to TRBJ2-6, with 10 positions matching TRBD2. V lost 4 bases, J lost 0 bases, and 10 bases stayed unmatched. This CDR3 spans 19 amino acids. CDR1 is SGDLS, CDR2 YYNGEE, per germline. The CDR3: CASSLELAGASSGANVLTF. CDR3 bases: TGTGCCAGCAGCCTTGAGCTAGCGGGAGCAAGCTCTGGGGCCAACGTCCTGACTTTC.

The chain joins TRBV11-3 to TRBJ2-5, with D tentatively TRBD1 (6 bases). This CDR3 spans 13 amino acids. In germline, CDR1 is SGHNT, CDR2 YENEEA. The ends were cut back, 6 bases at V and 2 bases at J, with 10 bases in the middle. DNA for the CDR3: TGTGCCAGCAGGAAGGGGGAGCAAGAGACCCAGTACTTC. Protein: CASRKGEQETQYF. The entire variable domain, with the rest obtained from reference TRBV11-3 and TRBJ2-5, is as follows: EAGVVQSPRYKIIEKKQPVAFWCNPISGHNTLYWYLQNLGQGPELLIRYENEEAVDDSQLPKDRFSAERLKGVDSTLKIQPAELGDSAVYLCASRKGEQETQYFGPGTRLLVL.

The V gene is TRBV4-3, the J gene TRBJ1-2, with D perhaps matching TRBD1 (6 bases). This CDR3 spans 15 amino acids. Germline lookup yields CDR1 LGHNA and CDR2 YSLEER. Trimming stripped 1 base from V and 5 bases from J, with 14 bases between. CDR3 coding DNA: TGCGCCAGCAGCCAAGGAGGGGGACACCTATATGGCTACACCTTC. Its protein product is CASSQGGGHLYGYTF.

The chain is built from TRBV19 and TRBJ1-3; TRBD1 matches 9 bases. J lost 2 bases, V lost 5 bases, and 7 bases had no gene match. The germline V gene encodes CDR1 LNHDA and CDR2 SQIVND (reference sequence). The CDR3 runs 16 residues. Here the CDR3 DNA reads TGTGCCAGTAGTCGGCGGACAGGGGAGCCTGGAAACACCATATATTTT. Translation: CASSRRTGEPGNTIYF.

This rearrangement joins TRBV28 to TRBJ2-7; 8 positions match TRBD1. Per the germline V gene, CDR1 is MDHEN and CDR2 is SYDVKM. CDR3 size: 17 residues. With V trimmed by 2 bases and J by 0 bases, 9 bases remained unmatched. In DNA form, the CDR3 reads TGTGCCAGCAGTTTAGGGTCAGGGGGCTGGAGCTCCTACGAGCAGTACTTC. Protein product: CASSLGSGGWSSYEQYF.

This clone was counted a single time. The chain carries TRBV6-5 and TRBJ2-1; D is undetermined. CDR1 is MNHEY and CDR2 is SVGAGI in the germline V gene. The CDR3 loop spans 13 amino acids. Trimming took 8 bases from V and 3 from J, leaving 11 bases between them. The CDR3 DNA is TGTGCCAGCGGGCCCCAACTCTACAATGAGCAGTTCTTC. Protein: CASGPQLYNEQFF.

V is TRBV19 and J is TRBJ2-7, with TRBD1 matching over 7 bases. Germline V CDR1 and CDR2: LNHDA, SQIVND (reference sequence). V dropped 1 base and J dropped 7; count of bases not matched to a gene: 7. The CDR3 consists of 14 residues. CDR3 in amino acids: CASSIVGQAVEQYF. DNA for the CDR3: TGTGCCAGTAGTATAGTCGGACAGGCGGTGGAGCAGTACTTC.

CDR3 region: CASSQVSENTQYF. The DNA for the CDR3 is TGCGCCAGCAGCCAAGTGTCCGAGAATACGCAGTATTTT. The chain uses TRBV4-1 and TRBJ2-3; D unclear. Trimming removed 1 base at V and 7 bases at J, with 9 bases between. This CDR3 is 13 amino acids long. Per the germline V gene, CDR1 is MGHRA and CDR2 is YSYEKL.

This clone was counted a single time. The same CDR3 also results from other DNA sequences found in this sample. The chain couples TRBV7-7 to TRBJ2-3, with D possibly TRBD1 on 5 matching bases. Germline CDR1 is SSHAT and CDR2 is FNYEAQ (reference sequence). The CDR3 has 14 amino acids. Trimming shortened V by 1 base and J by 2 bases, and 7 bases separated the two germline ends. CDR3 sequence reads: CASSLGGATDTQYF. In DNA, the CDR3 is TGTGCCAGCAGCTTAGGGGGCGCCACAGATACGCAGTATTTT.

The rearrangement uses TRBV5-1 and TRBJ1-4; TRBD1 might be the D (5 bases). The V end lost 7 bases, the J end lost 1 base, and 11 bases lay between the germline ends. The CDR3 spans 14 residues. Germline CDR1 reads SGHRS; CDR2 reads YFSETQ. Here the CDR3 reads CASQSTVTNEKLFF. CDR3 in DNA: TGCGCCAGCCAATCGACAGTAACTAATGAAAAACTGTTTTTT.

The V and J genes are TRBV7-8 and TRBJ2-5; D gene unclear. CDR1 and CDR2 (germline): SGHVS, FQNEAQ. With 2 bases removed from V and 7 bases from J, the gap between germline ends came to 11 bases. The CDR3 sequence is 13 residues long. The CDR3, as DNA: TGTGCCAGCAGCTTAAGCGTTCCCGGGACCCAGTACTTC. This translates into CASSLSVPGTQYF.

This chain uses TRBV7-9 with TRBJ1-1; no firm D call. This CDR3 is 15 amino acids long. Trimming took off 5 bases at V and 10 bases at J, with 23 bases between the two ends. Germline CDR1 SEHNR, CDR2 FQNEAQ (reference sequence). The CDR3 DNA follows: TGTGCCAGCAGCACCAATTCGGACTTTCGACGGACAGCTTTCTTT. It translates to CASSTNSDFRRTAFF. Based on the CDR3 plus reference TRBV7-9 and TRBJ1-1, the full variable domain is DTGVSQNPRHKITKRGQNVTFRCDPISEHNRLYWYRQTLGQGPEFLTYFQNEAQLEKSRLLSDRFSAERPKGSFSTLEIQRTEQGDSAMYLCASSTNSDFRRTAFFGQGTRLTVV.

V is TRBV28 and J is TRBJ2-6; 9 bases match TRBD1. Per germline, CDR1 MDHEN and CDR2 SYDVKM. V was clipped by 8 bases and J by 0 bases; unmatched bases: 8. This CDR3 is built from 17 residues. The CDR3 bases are TGTGCCAGCCTCCTGGGGACAGGGTTCTCTGGGGCCAACGTCCTGACTTTC. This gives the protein CASLLGTGFSGANVLTF. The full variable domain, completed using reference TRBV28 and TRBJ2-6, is DVKVTQSSRYLVKRTGEKVFLECVQDMDHENMFWYRQDPGLGLRLIYFSYDVKMKEKGDIPEGYSVSREKKERFSLILESASTNQTSMYLCASLLGTGFSGANVLTFGAGSRLTVL.

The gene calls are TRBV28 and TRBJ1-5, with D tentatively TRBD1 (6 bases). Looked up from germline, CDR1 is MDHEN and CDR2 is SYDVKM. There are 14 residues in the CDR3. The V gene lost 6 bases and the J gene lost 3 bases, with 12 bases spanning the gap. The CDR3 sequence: CASRPGQINQPQHF. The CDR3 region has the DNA TGTGCCAGCAGACCTGGACAGATCAATCAGCCCCAGCATTTT.

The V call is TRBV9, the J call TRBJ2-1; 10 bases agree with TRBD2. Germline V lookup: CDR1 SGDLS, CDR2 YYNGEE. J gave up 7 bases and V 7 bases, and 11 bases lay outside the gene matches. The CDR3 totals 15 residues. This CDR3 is CASGTSGGAFNEQFF. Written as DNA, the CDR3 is TGTGCCAGCGGGACAAGCGGGGGGGCATTTAATGAGCAGTTCTTC.

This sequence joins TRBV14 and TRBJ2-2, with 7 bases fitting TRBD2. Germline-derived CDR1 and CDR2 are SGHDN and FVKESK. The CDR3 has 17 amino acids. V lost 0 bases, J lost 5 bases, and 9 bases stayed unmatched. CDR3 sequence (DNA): TGTGCCAGCAGCCAAGACCGTCCGGGGAGGGTAACCGGGGAGCTGTTTTTT. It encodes CASSQDRPGRVTGELFF.

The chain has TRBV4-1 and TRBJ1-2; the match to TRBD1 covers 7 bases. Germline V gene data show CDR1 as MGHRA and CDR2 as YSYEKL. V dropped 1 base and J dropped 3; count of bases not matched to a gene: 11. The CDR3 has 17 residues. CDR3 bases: TGCGCCAGCAGCCAAGGTTCAGGGGGGCGTTTGTACTATGGCTACACCTTC. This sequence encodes CASSQGSGGRLYYGYTF.

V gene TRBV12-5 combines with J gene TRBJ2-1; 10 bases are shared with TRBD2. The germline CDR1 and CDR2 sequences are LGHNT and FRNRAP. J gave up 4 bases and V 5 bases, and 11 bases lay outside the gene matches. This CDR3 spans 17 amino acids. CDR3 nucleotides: TGTGCTAGTGGTACCGGGACCGGGACTAGCGTGTACAATGAGCAGTTCTTC. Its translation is CASGTGTGTSVYNEQFF.

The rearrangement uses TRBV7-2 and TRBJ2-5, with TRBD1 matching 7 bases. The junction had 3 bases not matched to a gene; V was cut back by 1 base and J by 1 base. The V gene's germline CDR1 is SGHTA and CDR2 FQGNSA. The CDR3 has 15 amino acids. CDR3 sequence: CASSLGGTVQETQYF. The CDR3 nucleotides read TGTGCCAGCAGCTTAGGAGGGACAGTCCAAGAGACCCAGTACTTC.

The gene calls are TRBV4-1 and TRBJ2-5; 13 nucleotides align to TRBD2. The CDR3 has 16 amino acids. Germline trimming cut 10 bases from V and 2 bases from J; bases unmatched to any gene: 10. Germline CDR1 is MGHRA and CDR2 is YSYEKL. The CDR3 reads CATQGLAGFSQETQYF. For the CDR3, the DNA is TGCGCCACCCAGGGACTAGCGGGATTCTCGCAAGAGACCCAGTACTTC.

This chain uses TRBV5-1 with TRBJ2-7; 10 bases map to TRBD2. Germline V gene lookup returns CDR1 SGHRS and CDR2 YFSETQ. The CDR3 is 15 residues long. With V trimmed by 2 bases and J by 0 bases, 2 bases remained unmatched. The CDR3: CASSFSGGSSYEQYF. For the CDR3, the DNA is TGCGCCAGCAGCTTTAGCGGGGGGAGCTCCTACGAGCAGTACTTC.

CDR3 sequence (DNA): TGTGCCAGCAGCTTGTGGACTAGCGGGAGGTTCACAGATACGCAGTATTTT. It yields the protein CASSLWTSGRFTDTQYF. This chain links TRBV7-9 with TRBJ2-3, with TRBD2 identical over 14 bases. The CDR3 is 17 residues long. J was trimmed by 2 bases and V by 3 bases; bases with no gene match: 4. The V gene's germline CDR1 is SEHNR and CDR2 FQNEAQ (reference sequence). The whole variable domain, remainder taken from reference TRBV7-9 and TRBJ2-3, is DTGVSQNPRHKITKRGQNVTFRCDPISEHNRLYWYRQTLGQGPEFLTYFQNEAQLEKSRLLSDRFSAERPKGSFSTLEIQRTEQGDSAMYLCASSLWTSGRFTDTQYFGPGTRLTVL.

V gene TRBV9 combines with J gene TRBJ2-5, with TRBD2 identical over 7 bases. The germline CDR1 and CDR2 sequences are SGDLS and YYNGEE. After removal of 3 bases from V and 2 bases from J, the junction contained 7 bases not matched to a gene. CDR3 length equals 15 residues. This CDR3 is CASSAREDQQETQYF. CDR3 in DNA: TGTGCCAGCAGCGCCCGGGAGGATCAACAAGAGACCCAGTACTTC.

The CDR3 DNA reads as TGCAGCGTTCTCACAGGGGCCTTTGAGCAGTTCTTC. Encoded protein: CSVLTGAFEQFF. The rearrangement joins TRBV29-1 to TRBJ2-1; TRBD1 matches at 7 bases. V shed 5 bases, J shed 9 bases, and the junction held 7 bases outside the gene matches. The CDR3 is 12 amino acids. Germline lookup yields CDR1 SQVTM and CDR2 ANQGSEA.

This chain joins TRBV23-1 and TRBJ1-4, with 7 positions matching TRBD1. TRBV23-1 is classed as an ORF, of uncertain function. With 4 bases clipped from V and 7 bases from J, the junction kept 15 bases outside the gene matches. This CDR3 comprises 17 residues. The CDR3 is CASSPNRRQGDGEKLFF. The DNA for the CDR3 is TGCGCCAGCAGTCCGAATCGAAGACAGGGCGACGGTGAAAAACTGTTTTTT.

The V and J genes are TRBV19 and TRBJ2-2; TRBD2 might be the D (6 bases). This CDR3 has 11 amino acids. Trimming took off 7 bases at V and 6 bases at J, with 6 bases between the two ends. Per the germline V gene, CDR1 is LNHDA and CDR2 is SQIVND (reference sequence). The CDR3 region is CASTGAGELFF. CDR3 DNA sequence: TGTGCCAGTACGGGGGCCGGGGAGCTGTTTTTT.

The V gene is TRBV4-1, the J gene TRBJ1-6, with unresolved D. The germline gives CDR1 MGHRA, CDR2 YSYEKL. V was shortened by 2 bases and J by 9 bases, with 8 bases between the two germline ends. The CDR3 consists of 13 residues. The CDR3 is CASSQNQASPLHF. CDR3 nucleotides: TGCGCCAGCAGCCAAAATCAGGCTTCACCCCTCCACTTT.

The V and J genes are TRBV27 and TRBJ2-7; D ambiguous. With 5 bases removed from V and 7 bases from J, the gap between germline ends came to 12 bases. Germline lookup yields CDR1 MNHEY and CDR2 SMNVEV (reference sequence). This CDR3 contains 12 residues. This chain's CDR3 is CASSGAGWEQYF. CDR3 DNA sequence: TGTGCCAGCAGTGGCGCAGGTTGGGAGCAGTACTTC.